This T cell receptor (beta chain) was recorded in a study of shared clonotypes between healthy human individuals. Only in-frame clones appear in the TCRdb table, and some are missing; sequencing was by immunoSEQ multiplex PCR. The data contain over 950,000 clones, roughly 80% of them singletons. V was pared by 5 bases and J by 3 bases, with 0 bases of the junction left unmatched. This CDR3 region has 13 residues. Germline values: CDR1 GTSNPN, CDR2 SVGIG (reference sequence). Notes on the study in general: Rarefaction gave evidence that sorted-subset sequencing remained incomplete despite large depth. Clonotype sharing among donors, it was expected, would be affected by sequencing depth. A handful of donors shared approximately 5% of their naive CD4 clonotypes. Genetic and exposure-history diversity was limited by the few donors.

This clone showed up just a few times. Its antigen is unidentified. Sequenced sample: memory CD4+ T cells from PBMCs. Regarding subset: CD45RA-negative fraction. V gene TRBV30 combines with J gene TRBJ2-3, with TRBD2 matching 12 bases. The sequence was collected from a man aged 18 to 30 in good health. Some clones in this sample may be carry-over from other donors' samples. The CDR3 protein is CAWGLAGTDTQYF. The CDR3 DNA sequence: TGTGCCTGGGGACTAGCGGGGACAGATACGCAGTATTTT.